What follows are 13 T cell receptor beta chains derived from one specimen sequenced in a study of blood T cell repertoires in COVID-19. The method was immunoSEQ multiplex PCR; TCRdb's version includes in-frame clones alone and lacks a portion of them. The sample includes fewer than 250,000 clones, 84% seen only once; the top ten take approximately 5.1%. Sequenced material: peripheral blood. The receptors shown here come from a woman in her sixties or seventies with active or convalescent COVID-19.

V usage is TRBV28 and J usage is TRBJ2-2, with no clear D. The CDR3 consists of 14 residues. V lost 8 bases and J lost 7, with 17 bases in between. Germline assignment: CDR1 MDHEN and CDR2 SYDVKM. CDR3 loop: CASGLRPPHGELFF. The CDR3 DNA follows: TGTGCCAGCGGGCTACGCCCCCCCCACGGGGAGCTGTTTTTT. Together with reference TRBV28 and TRBJ2-2, the CDR3 gives the full variable domain: DVKVTQSSRYLVKRTGEKVFLECVQDMDHENMFWYRQDPGLGLRLIYFSYDVKMKEKGDIPEGYSVSREKKERFSLILESASTNQTSMYLCASGLRPPHGELFFGEGSRLTVL.

The chain links TRBV18 to TRBJ2-5; the D is unclear. The germline V gene has CDR1 KGHSH and CDR2 LQKENI. The CDR3 totals 11 residues. Trimming stripped 6 bases from V and 2 bases from J, with 4 bases between. CDR3 nucleotide sequence: TGTGCCAGCTCCCCGCAAGAGACCCAGTACTTC. It yields the protein CASSPQETQYF.

This clone was recorded at least ten times. This rearrangement joins TRBV14 to TRBJ2-7, with a tentative D call TRBD2 (5 bases). The V end lost 1 base, the J end lost 4 bases, and 8 bases lay between the germline ends. This CDR3 contains 13 residues. Per the germline V gene, CDR1 is SGHDN and CDR2 is FVKESK. CDR3 sequence: CASSQVPGYEQYF. CDR3 DNA: TGTGCCAGCAGCCAAGTACCGGGGTACGAGCAGTACTTC. Filled out from reference TRBV14 and TRBJ2-7, the complete variable domain reads EAGVTQFPSHSVIEKGQTVTLRCDPISGHDNLYWYRRVMGKEIKFLLHFVKESKQDESGMPNNRFLAERTGGTYSTLKVQPAELEDSGVYFCASSQVPGYEQYFGPGTRLTVT.

This chain uses TRBV5-1 with TRBJ1-5, with 9 bases lining up with TRBD1. CDR1 is SGHRS, CDR2 YFSETQ, per germline. J lost 8 bases, V lost 4 bases, and 10 bases had no gene match. CDR3 length equals 15 residues. The CDR3 nucleotides read TGCGCCAGCAGCGATCTGGGGGACAGGGACAAGCCCCAGCATTTT. Protein: CASSDLGDRDKPQHF. Combining the CDR3 with reference TRBV5-1 and TRBJ1-5 gives the whole variable domain KAGVTQTPRYLIKTRGQQVTLSCSPISGHRSVSWYQQTPGQGLQFLFEYFSETQRNKGNFPGRFSGRQFSNSRSEMNVSTLELGDSALYLCASSDLGDRDKPQHFGDGTRLSIL.

This sequence joins TRBV5-4 and TRBJ2-2, with D tentatively TRBD1 (5 bases). Germline CDR1 reads SGHNT; CDR2 reads YYREEE (reference sequence). Trimming pared 3 bases from V and 1 base from J, leaving 7 bases between. The CDR3 is 14 residues long. The CDR3 region is CASSSGQNTGELFF. The DNA for the CDR3 is TGTGCCAGCAGCTCCGGACAGAACACCGGGGAGCTGTTTTTT. Drawing the rest from reference TRBV5-4 and TRBJ2-2, the complete variable domain is ETGVTQSPTHLIKTRGQQVTLRCSSQSGHNTVSWYQQALGQGPQFIFQYYREEENGRGNFPPRFSGLQFPNYSSELNVNALELDDSALYLCASSSGQNTGELFFGEGSRLTVL.

The chain is built from TRBV6-5 and TRBJ2-1; tentatively, D is TRBD1 (5 bases). Germline assignment: CDR1 MNHEY and CDR2 SVGAGI. Trimming shortened V by 5 bases and J by 8 bases, and 7 bases separated the two germline ends. This CDR3 region has 11 residues. The CDR3: CASSQGYEQFF. As DNA, the CDR3 is TGTGCCAGCAGTCAGGGTTATGAGCAGTTCTTC.

The rearrangement joins TRBV7-3 to TRBJ2-1; 7 bases align to TRBD1. The germline CDR1 and CDR2 sequences are SGHTA and FQGTGA. V was pared by 4 bases and J by 6 bases, with 18 bases of the junction left unmatched. The CDR3 is made up of 18 amino acids. The CDR3: CASSSTRQGFGTPNEQFF. The DNA of the CDR3 is TGTGCCAGCAGCTCAACAAGACAGGGTTTCGGGACCCCCAATGAGCAGTTCTTC.

This chain uses TRBV7-6 with TRBJ2-1; a possible D gene is TRBD1 (6 bases). Germline V gene sequence: CDR1 SGHVS, CDR2 FNYEAQ. V lost 1 base, J lost 5 bases, and 9 bases lay in between. The CDR3 is 14 residues long. The CDR3 is CASSLGGQNNEQFF. For the CDR3, the DNA is TGTGCCAGCAGCTTAGGAGGACAGAACAATGAGCAGTTCTTC. Supplemented by reference TRBV7-6 and TRBJ2-1, the full variable domain reads GAGVSQSPRYKVTKRGQDVALRCDPISGHVSLYWYRQALGQGPEFLTYFNYEAQQDKSGLPNDRFSAERPEGSISTLTIQRTEQRDSAMYRCASSLGGQNNEQFFGPGTRLTVL.

The V and J genes are TRBV28 and TRBJ1-6; D perhaps matches TRBD1 (6 bases). Trimming left V 4 bases short and J 10 bases short, with 17 bases between. This CDR3 has 15 amino acids. Germline CDR1 reads MDHEN; CDR2 reads SYDVKM. The CDR3 loop is CASSSGTGLGSPLHF. As DNA, the CDR3 is TGTGCCAGCAGTTCGGGTACAGGGCTTGGGTCACCCCTCCACTTT.

This rearrangement joins TRBV5-1 to TRBJ2-2, with 9 positions matching TRBD2. CDR3 size: 17 residues. V was clipped by 0 bases and J by 1 base; unmatched bases: 4. The germline CDR1 and CDR2 sequences are SGHRS and YFSETQ. CDR3 coding DNA: TGCGCCAGCAGCTTGGGTAGCGGGGGCCGGAACACCGGGGAGCTGTTTTTT. This sequence encodes CASSLGSGGRNTGELFF. Using reference TRBV5-1 and TRBJ2-2 for the parts outside the CDR3, the full variable domain is KAGVTQTPRYLIKTRGQQVTLSCSPISGHRSVSWYQQTPGQGLQFLFEYFSETQRNKGNFPGRFSGRQFSNSRSEMNVSTLELGDSALYLCASSLGSGGRNTGELFFGEGSRLTVL.

The rearrangement uses TRBV7-2 and TRBJ2-5; D is perhaps TRBD2 (6 bases). Germline V CDR1 and CDR2: SGHTA, FQGNSA. The CDR3 length is 11 residues. Trimming shortened V by 4 bases and J by 7 bases, and 7 bases separated the two germline ends. This CDR3 is CASSSGGTQYF. For the CDR3, the DNA is TGTGCCAGCAGCTCCGGGGGGACCCAGTACTTC.

The chain employs TRBV6-5 and TRBJ2-7; 8 bases align to TRBD2. The CDR3 length is 16 residues. The V and J ends lost 4 bases and 4 bases, in that order; junction bases with no gene match: 12. The germline gives CDR1 MNHEY, CDR2 SVGAGI. DNA for the CDR3: TGTGCCAGCAGTTCCACCTTAGCGGGGAGAGGGTACGAGCAGTACTTC. Residues: CASSSTLAGRGYEQYF.

The chain joins TRBV7-2 to TRBJ1-5, with D maybe TRBD1 (6 bases). The CDR3 runs to 15 residues. Trimming shortened V by 5 bases and J by 0 bases, and 11 bases separated the two germline ends. The germline V gene has CDR1 SGHTA and CDR2 FQGNSA. The CDR3, as DNA: TGTGCCAGCAGCGCGGACAGACTTAGCAATCAGCCCCAGCATTTT. It specifies CASSADRLSNQPQHF.